A single sample is the source of the 9 T cell receptor beta chains below, sequenced in a study of blood T cell repertoires in COVID-19. Some clones are missing from TCRdb's copy, which holds only in-frame ones; the method was immunoSEQ multiplex PCR. The sample carries roughly 150,000 clones, around 89% recorded once. Sequencing was performed on peripheral blood. The origin of the receptors is a man in his sixties with active or convalescent COVID-19.

V and J are TRBV29-1 and TRBJ1-4, with 9 nucleotides matching TRBD1. This CDR3 is 15 amino acids long. The J segment lost 8 bases and the V segment lost 5 bases, leaving 12 bases of the junction unmatched. The germline V gene has CDR1 SQVTM and CDR2 ANQGSEA. CDR3 coding DNA: TGCAGCGTTTATACTCCGGGACAGGGCTTGGAAAAACTGTTTTTT. It codes for CSVYTPGQGLEKLFF.

V usage is TRBV7-3 and J usage is TRBJ2-6; weak D call: TRBD2 (5 bases). Trimming removed 6 bases from V and 12 bases from J, with 12 bases in between. CDR1 and CDR2 from the germline V gene are SGHTA and FQGTGA. This CDR3 comprises 12 residues. CDR3 sequence reads: CASSREEGVLTF. The CDR3 DNA follows: TGTGCCAGCAGTAGGGAAGAGGGCGTCCTGACTTTC.

This chain joins TRBV5-6 and TRBJ2-2; 8 bases are a match to TRBD1. Losses at the gene ends were 5 bases for V and 0 bases for J; bases not matched to a gene: 3. CDR1 is SGHDT and CDR2 is YYEEEE in the germline V gene. CDR3 size: 15 residues. In DNA, the CDR3 is TGTGCCAGCAGTAGGGACAGGTCGAACACCGGGGAGCTGTTTTTT. Its protein is CASSRDRSNTGELFF.

The V gene is TRBV24-1, the J gene TRBJ2-1; TRBD2 aligns across 13 bases. With 4 bases clipped from V and 5 bases from J, the junction kept 7 bases outside the gene matches. Germline-derived CDR1 and CDR2 are KGHDR and SFDVKD. This CDR3 is built from 17 residues. CDR3 DNA sequence: TGTGCCACCAGTGAGGTCGCACTAGCGGGGGGGAACAATGAGCAGTTCTTC. It encodes CATSEVALAGGNNEQFF.

The chain's CDR3 is CASSLSGGTNYGYTF. The CDR3 DNA sequence: TGCGCCAGCAGCTTGAGCGGGGGAACTAACTATGGCTACACCTTC. The rearrangement uses TRBV5-1 and TRBJ1-2; D perhaps matches TRBD1 (5 bases). The germline V and J ends were trimmed by 1 base and 0 bases, with 10 bases remaining between them. The CDR3 extends over 15 amino acids. Germline V gene sequence: CDR1 SGHRS, CDR2 YFSETQ.

J is TRBJ1-3 and V is TRBV7-8; D is undetermined. Germline V gene data show CDR1 as SGHVS and CDR2 as FQNEAQ. This CDR3 region has 17 residues. V was trimmed by 1 base and J by 0 bases, leaving 13 bases between them. The CDR3, as DNA: TGTGCCAGCAGCTTAGGTGGAGGAACAAGCTCTGGAAACACCATATATTTT. Translating gives CASSLGGGTSSGNTIYF.

Here the CDR3 reads CASSLAGTGAQGYTF. The CDR3 bases are TGTGCCAGCAGCTTAGCGGGGACAGGGGCTCAAGGCTACACCTTC. This chain connects TRBV7-2 to TRBJ1-2; 10 nucleotides align to TRBD1. Germline CDR1 is SGHTA and CDR2 is FQGNSA. The CDR3 is 15 residues long. V dropped 0 bases and J dropped 8; count of bases not matched to a gene: 6.

The chain uses TRBV6-6 and TRBJ2-5; possibly TRBD1 for D (5 bases). Trimming removed 2 bases at V and 5 bases at J, with 9 bases between. CDR1 and CDR2 (germline): MNHNY, SVGAGI (reference sequence). The CDR3 spans 13 residues. DNA of the CDR3: TGTGCCAGCAGTTACCGGCAGGGTGAGACCCAGTACTTC. Protein product: CASSYRQGETQYF.

The rearrangement joins TRBV10-3 to TRBJ2-3; 7 nucleotides agree with TRBD2. Germline V gene sequence: CDR1 ENHRY, CDR2 SYGVKD. The trim removed 2 bases at V and 4 bases at J, leaving 9 bases unmatched. The CDR3 is 16 residues long. The CDR3 bases are TGTGCCATCAGTGAGGATTTGGGGCGGGGGTCAGATACGCAGTATTTT. Translation: CAISEDLGRGSDTQYF.